The 26 T cell receptor beta chains presented below share a single source sample, sequenced in a study of cytomegalovirus exposure and HLA in healthy donors. In the PCR, 60 Vbeta and 13 Jbeta primers were used. Clones were sequenced by immunoSEQ multiplex PCR, and TCRdb holds only the in-frame ones, with some missing. The sample has 150,000 to 200,000 clones, about 80% seen once; the top ten hold 2% to 2.5%. Sequenced material: PBMCs. The receptors stem from a woman in her 30s in good health and CMV-seropositive.

The chain uses TRBV4-3 and TRBJ2-3; D is undetermined. V dropped 0 bases and J dropped 3 bases, with 13 bases sitting between them. Per germline, CDR1 LGHNA and CDR2 YSLEER. There are 16 residues in the CDR3. CDR3 DNA: TGCGCCAGCAGCCAAGATTCGGCGGCCAGAACAGATACGCAGTATTTT. Amino acid sequence: CASSQDSAARTDTQYF.

The V gene is TRBV5-1, the J gene TRBJ2-7; tentatively, D is TRBD2 (5 bases). Trimming shortened V by 7 bases and J by 7 bases, and 18 bases separated the two germline ends. This CDR3 is built from 13 residues. The germline gives CDR1 SGHRS, CDR2 YFSETQ. The CDR3 DNA sequence: TGCGCCAGCTCGGGGATTAGGTTTGAAGAGCAGTACTTC. Its protein is CASSGIRFEEQYF.

A few counts support this clone. The J gene is TRBJ2-7, the V gene TRBV28, with 8 bases lining up with TRBD1. Trimming removed 4 bases from V and 0 bases from J; junction bases left unmatched: 5. Looked up from germline, CDR1 is MDHEN and CDR2 is SYDVKM. CDR3 size: 15 residues. The CDR3 nucleotides read TGTGCCAGCAGTTGGTCCGGGACAGGCTCCTACGAGCAGTACTTC. It is translated as CASSWSGTGSYEQYF.

The CDR3 loop is CASSQVTSGQETQYF. CDR3 sequence (DNA): TGCGCCAGCAGCCAAGTTACTAGCGGCCAAGAGACCCAGTACTTC. The chain links TRBV4-3 to TRBJ2-5, with 8 bases aligning to TRBD2. Per the germline V gene, CDR1 is LGHNA and CDR2 is YSLEER. There are 15 residues in the CDR3. Trimming took 1 base from V and 1 from J; bases not matched to a gene: 2.

V usage is TRBV6-6 and J usage is TRBJ2-7; the D gene is possibly TRBD1 (6 bases). Per the germline V gene, CDR1 is MNHNY and CDR2 is SVGAGI (reference sequence). The V end lost 5 bases, the J end lost 0 bases, and 17 bases lay between the germline ends. CDR3 size: 16 residues. The CDR3 protein is CASSPSWGHNSYEQYF. In DNA, the CDR3 is TGTGCCAGCAGTCCCTCTTGGGGACATAACTCCTACGAGCAGTACTTC.

The J gene is TRBJ2-5, the V gene TRBV30; 10 bases line up with TRBD2. Germline V gives CDR1 GTSNPN, CDR2 SVGIG (reference sequence). This CDR3 contains 21 residues. Trimming at V came to 0 bases and at J to 1 base, leaving 20 bases not matched to a gene. CDR3 loop: CAWSVGIVVAGGKRGQETQYF. The CDR3 DNA follows: TGTGCCTGGAGTGTAGGGATAGTGGTAGCGGGGGGAAAGAGGGGCCAAGAGACCCAGTACTTC.

The chain carries TRBV11-2 and TRBJ2-3; the D gene is possibly TRBD2 (5 bases). CDR3 length: 15 amino acids. The germline V gene encodes CDR1 SGHAT and CDR2 FQNNGV. Between the trimmed V and J ends, which lost 5 bases and 4 bases, there was a span of 16 bases. CDR3 in amino acids: CASSPRGSAPDTQYF. The DNA of the CDR3 is TGTGCCAGCAGCCCCCGAGGGAGTGCACCAGATACGCAGTATTTT. Looking up the rest from reference TRBV11-2 and TRBJ2-3 gives the full variable domain: EAGVAQSPRYKIIEKRQSVAFWCNPISGHATLYWYQQILGQGPKLLIQFQNNGVVDDSQLPKDRFSAERLKGVDSTLKIQPAKLEDSAVYLCASSPRGSAPDTQYFGPGTRLTVL.

The V gene is TRBV15, the J gene TRBJ2-1, with a possible D match to TRBD2 (5 bases). Deletions cut 7 bases from V and 1 base from J, with 11 bases between. The CDR3 is made up of 14 amino acids. CDR1 and CDR2 (germline): LNHNV, YYDKDF (reference sequence). CDR3 sequence reads: CATTPPGSYNEQFF. CDR3 coding DNA: TGTGCCACCACCCCGCCGGGATCCTACAATGAGCAGTTCTTC.

The chain recombines TRBV30 with TRBJ1-3, with a possible D match to TRBD1 (6 bases). Trimming shortened V by 4 bases and J by 0 bases, and 19 bases separated the two germline ends. The germline gives CDR1 GTSNPN, CDR2 SVGIG (reference sequence). The CDR3 loop spans 17 amino acids. Here the CDR3 DNA reads TGTGCCTGGACGACAGGACTCCTTCATAGCTCTGGAAACACCATATATTTT. This translates into CAWTTGLLHSSGNTIYF.

The V and J genes are TRBV29-1 and TRBJ1-4; a possible D gene is TRBD1 (6 bases). The CDR3 spans 13 residues. The V gene lost 6 bases and the J gene lost 0 bases, with 8 bases spanning the gap. Germline loops: CDR1 SQVTM, CDR2 ANQGSEA. CDR3 bases: TGCAGCGTGGACAGTGCAACTAATGAAAAACTGTTTTTT. It specifies CSVDSATNEKLFF.

The CDR3 DNA reads TGTGCCACCAAGGACAGGGGCCCTTCTGGGGCCAACGTCCTGACTTTC. Translation gives CATKDRGPSGANVLTF. The J gene is TRBJ2-6, the V gene TRBV28; TRBD1 aligns across 9 bases. The CDR3 is 16 amino acids. Trimming cost V 10 bases and J 1 base; bases outside gene matches: 8. Germline V lookup: CDR1 MDHEN, CDR2 SYDVKM.

Regarding this clone: At one boundary the junction diverges from the germline segment, which might be a read error. The chain employs TRBV6-5 and TRBJ2-2; possible D gene TRBD1, 6 bases. The germline V gene has CDR1 MNHEY and CDR2 SVGAGI. The CDR3 covers 15 residues. The CDR3 DNA is TGTGCCAGCAGTGACTCGGGACAGAACACCGGGGAGCTGTTTTTT. Its protein is CASSDSGQNTGELFF.

The V call is TRBV19, the J call TRBJ2-6; 12 nucleotides align to TRBD1. CDR3 length: 18 amino acids. The junction had 7 bases not matched to a gene; V was cut back by 5 bases and J by 2 bases. Germline V gene data show CDR1 as LNHDA and CDR2 as SQIVND (reference sequence). CDR3 coding DNA: TGTGCCAGTAGTTTGGGGGGGACAGGGGGCGCTGGGGCCAACGTCCTGACTTTC. It translates to CASSLGGTGGAGANVLTF.

The DNA for the CDR3 is TGTGCCAGCTCACCGTCGAGCTCCTACAATGAGCAGTTCTTC. Translated: CASSPSSSYNEQFF. The rearrangement links TRBV18 to TRBJ2-1, with D unclear. Deletions cut 3 bases from V and 0 bases from J, with 6 bases between. CDR1 KGHSH and CDR2 LQKENI come from the germline V gene. The CDR3 loop spans 14 amino acids.

J is TRBJ2-7 and V is TRBV6-1; D is perhaps TRBD2 (6 bases). The V end was cut by 6 bases, the J end by 1 base, with 13 bases between. The CDR3 runs 14 residues. Germline V gene sequence: CDR1 MNHNS, CDR2 SASEGT. CDR3 in amino acids: CASRKDGTSYEQYF. CDR3 nucleotides: TGTGCCAGCAGGAAAGACGGGACTTCCTACGAGCAGTACTTC.

This chain joins TRBV19 and TRBJ2-5; D is uncertain. V lost 10 bases and J 1 base, leaving 7 bases between the germline ends. There are 11 residues in the CDR3. Germline V lookup: CDR1 LNHDA, CDR2 SQIVND (reference sequence). The CDR3 DNA follows: TGTGCCACGAGGAGCCAAGAGACCCAGTACTTC. Encoded protein: CATRSQETQYF.

This chain uses TRBV7-9 with TRBJ1-3, with unresolved D. Trimming cost V 1 base and J 4 bases, with 14 bases left between them. CDR3 length: 16 amino acids. In germline, CDR1 is SEHNR, CDR2 FQNEAQ (reference sequence). CDR3 sequence: CASSLDRPGSGNTIYF. As DNA, the CDR3 is TGTGCCAGCAGCTTAGACCGGCCAGGCTCGGGAAACACCATATATTTT. Complete variable domain (other parts from reference TRBV7-9 and TRBJ1-3): DTGVSQNPRHKITKRGQNVTFRCDPISEHNRLYWYRQTLGQGPEFLTYFQNEAQLEKSRLLSDRFSAERPKGSFSTLEIQRTEQGDSAMYLCASSLDRPGSGNTIYFGEGSWLTVV.

The chain links TRBV5-1 to TRBJ1-4; 10 bases match TRBD1. The CDR3 contains 14 residues. Germline CDR1 and CDR2: SGHRS and YFSETQ. V trimming: 5 bases; J trimming: 8 bases; junction bases outside the gene matches: 6. The CDR3 here is CASRRDRGNEKLFF. CDR3 coding DNA: TGCGCCAGCAGGAGGGACAGGGGTAACGAAAAACTGTTTTTT.

The rearrangement links TRBV5-1 to TRBJ2-5, with D perhaps matching TRBD1 (6 bases). Near its end, the DNA agrees better with TRBJ2-7, so the J call may be wrong. CDR1 and CDR2 (germline): SGHRS, YFSETQ. This CDR3 is built from 14 residues. CDR3 in amino acids: CASSLAGENYEQYF. CDR3 sequence (DNA): TGCGCCAGCAGCTTAGCAGGGGAAAACTACGAGCAGTACTTC.

V and J are TRBV10-3 and TRBJ2-1, with a tentative D call TRBD1 (5 bases). In germline, CDR1 is ENHRY, CDR2 SYGVKD. The length of the CDR3 is 14 residues. V dropped 6 bases and J dropped 1 base, with 10 bases sitting between them. CDR3 loop: CAIRPDSSYNEQFF. Here the CDR3 DNA reads TGTGCCATCAGACCAGACAGTTCCTACAATGAGCAGTTCTTC.

The chain carries TRBV4-3 and TRBJ2-3; 13 bases agree with TRBD2. The CDR3 totals 16 residues. J gave up 4 bases and V 3 bases, and 4 bases lay outside the gene matches. Germline CDR1 is LGHNA and CDR2 is YSLEER. The CDR3 DNA follows: TGCGCCAGCAGCCAGCGTACTAGCGGGGGGGCAGATACGCAGTATTTT. It is translated as CASSQRTSGGADTQYF.

This rearrangement joins TRBV9 to TRBJ2-1, with TRBD2 as a possible D gene (5 bases). Trimming took off 2 bases at V and 3 bases at J, with 9 bases between the two ends. This CDR3 is built from 14 residues. Germline CDR1 SGDLS, CDR2 YYNGEE. The CDR3 spells CASSVAGVYNEQFF. The CDR3 bases are TGTGCCAGCAGCGTCGCCGGGGTCTACAATGAGCAGTTCTTC.

The chain is built from TRBV28 and TRBJ1-2; D remains ambiguous. Germline loops: CDR1 MDHEN, CDR2 SYDVKM. The CDR3 covers 14 residues. V lost 3 bases and J 5 bases, leaving 13 bases between the germline ends. The CDR3 sequence is CASSLPGFLYGYTF. CDR3 nucleotide sequence: TGTGCCAGCAGTTTGCCGGGATTTCTATATGGCTACACCTTC.

The sample holds one count of this clone. The rearrangement joins TRBV5-4 to TRBJ2-2, with 10 bases identical to TRBD1. Trimming at V came to 4 bases and at J to 1 base, leaving 4 bases not matched to a gene. Germline V lookup: CDR1 SGHNT, CDR2 YYREEE (reference sequence). The CDR3 is 16 residues long. The CDR3 DNA reads as TGTGCCAGCAGCCCTGGACAGGGGGGGAACACCGGGGAGCTGTTTTTT. Amino acid sequence: CASSPGQGGNTGELFF.

The chain has TRBV11-2 and TRBJ2-5; tentatively, D is TRBD1 (6 bases). From germline, CDR1 is SGHAT and CDR2 FQNNGV. Trimming removed 1 base at V and 5 bases at J, with 11 bases between. The CDR3 runs 14 residues. CDR3 region: CASSLGTVGETQYF. CDR3 sequence (DNA): TGTGCCAGCAGCTTAGGGACAGTCGGGGAGACCCAGTACTTC.

This chain uses TRBV7-2 with TRBJ2-1; D is perhaps TRBD1 (6 bases). Trimming cost V 5 bases and J 1 base, with 12 bases left between them. Germline values: CDR1 SGHTA, CDR2 FQGNSA. The CDR3 is 15 amino acids. DNA for the CDR3: TGTGCCAGCAGCATTACCCAGGGGTCCTACAATGAGCAGTTCTTC. It translates to CASSITQGSYNEQFF. Complete variable domain (other parts from reference TRBV7-2 and TRBJ2-1): GAGVSQSPSNKVTEKGKDVELRCDPISGHTALYWYRQSLGQGLEFLIYFQGNSAPDKSGLPSDRFSAERTGGSVSTLTIQRTQQEDSAVYLCASSITQGSYNEQFFGPGTRLTVL.